The rows below give T cell receptor beta chains drawn from one sample of a study of tumor-infiltrating lymphocytes in primary liver carcinoma. TCRdb reprocessed the multiplex PCR reads via MiXCR and lists one record per CDR3 protein. The table lists around 100,000 distinct CDR3 sequences, approximately 71% of them singletons. Sequenced input: liver tumor tissue from sampling region 5. The source is a woman aged 55-69 years with primary liver carcinoma and hepatitis B virus infection. Each CDR3 is given with its conserved first and last residue. D genes are given only for firm matches. Rows give clone size only sometimes, using once, few, many, or a class for an expanded clone.

v_gene	abundance	len	j_gene	d_gene	CDR3aa	CDR3nt
TRBV6-1	once	17	TRBJ1-2	TRBD1	CTSTAGTGGYYAGGYSF	TGTACCAGCACCGCCGGGACAGGGGGATACTATGCTGGGGGCTACTCCTTC
TRBV18	-	15	TRBJ2-2	-	CASPPRQSNTGELFF	TGTGCCAGCCCACCACGACAGTCGAACACCGGGGAGCTGTTTTTT
TRBV11-2	-	14	TRBJ2-3	-	CAGSLRRNTDSQYF	TGTGCCGGCAGCTTACGGAGAAACACAGATTCGCAATATTTT
TRBV10-3	-	13	TRBJ2-3	-	CAINRDAGDTQYF	TGTGCCATCAACCGCGACGCGGGGGATACGCAGTATTTT
TRBV28	-	15	TRBJ1-3	TRBD1	CASSFWDRPGNTIYF	TGTGCCAGCAGTTTCTGGGACAGGCCAGGAAACACCATATATTTT
TRBV29-1	-	14	TRBJ2-2	TRBD2	CSVTGTSRTGELFF	TGCAGCGTTACCGGGACTAGCCGGACCGGGGAGCTGTTTTTT
TRBV29-1	few	9	TRBJ1-1	-	CSGGDKAFF	TGCAGCGGAGGGGATAAGGCTTTCTTT
TRBV20-1	once	15	TRBJ1-5	TRBD1	CSAESGQGGSQPQRF	TGCAGTGCTGAATCCGGACAGGGTGGTTCTCAGCCCCAGCGTTTT
TRBV28	-	16	TRBJ2-6	-	CASSHGEPTGANILTF	TGTGCCAGCAGTCACGGGGAACCCACTGGGGCCAACATCCTGACTTTC
TRBV29-1	many	16	TRBJ1-2	-	CSVEGGPTLANYGYTF	TGCAGCGTTGAAGGGGGGCCGACCTTAGCTAACTATGGCTACACCTTC
TRBV28	-	15	TRBJ1-4	-	CASSSPITTNEKLFF	TGTGCCAGCAGCTCCCCAATAACAACTAATGAAAAACTGTTTTTT
TRBV5-1	-	11	TRBJ2-7	-	CASRFRDEQYF	TGCGCCAGCAGGTTCAGGGACGAGCAGTACTTC
TRBV10-2	-	11	TRBJ2-1	-	CTSSSHNEHFF	TGCACCAGCAGTTCGCACAATGAGCACTTCTTC
TRBV30	-	13	TRBJ1-5	-	CAWSGTANQPQHF	TGTGCCTGGAGCGGTACTGCCAATCAGCCCCAGCATTTT
TRBV20-1	-	15	TRBJ2-1	-	CSARSRQVYGNEQFF	TGCAGTGCTAGATCTCGACAGGTTTATGGCAATGAGCAGTTCTTC
TRBV5-1	few	17	TRBJ1-1	TRBD1	CASSTIGTGRGNTEAFF	TGCGCCAGCAGCACGATAGGGACAGGGAGAGGGAACACTGAAGCTTTCTTT
TRBV6-5	-	14	TRBJ2-3	TRBD2	CASRRRGGHQPQYF	TGTGCCAGCAGGCGGCGGGGGGGGCATCAACCCCAGTATTTT
TRBV11-2	-	17	TRBJ2-3	TRBD2	CASSLVRLATSTDTQYF	TGTGCCAGTAGCCTAGTGCGACTAGCGACTAGCACAGATACGCAGTATTTT
TRBV11-2	-	16	TRBJ2-1	-	CASSLDLTGRGGEQFF	TGTGCCAGCAGCTTAGATCTGACGGGTAGGGGCGGTGAGCAGTTCTTC
TRBV20-1	few	15	TRBJ1-2	-	CSASDTGMLAYGYTF	TGCAGTGCTAGTGATACAGGGATGTTAGCCTATGGCTACACCTTC
TRBV6-1	-	12	TRBJ2-7	-	CISGQHSYEQYF	TGTATCAGCGGACAGCACTCCTACGAGCAGTACTTC
TRBV2	-	13	TRBJ2-5	TRBD1	CASSDDREETQYF	TGTGCCAGCAGTGACGACAGGGAGGAGACCCAGTACTTC
TRBV14	once	16	TRBJ2-2	-	CASSQVGHQNTRELFF	TGTGCCAGCAGCCAAGTTGGCCATCAAAACACCAGGGAGCTGTTTTTT
TRBV11-2	-	17	TRBJ1-2	-	CVSSLGPIRALRYDYTF	TGTGTCAGCAGCTTAGGTCCGATCAGGGCGCTGCGCTATGACTACACCTTT
TRBV5-4	many	14	TRBJ1-2	-	CASSPPQGDYGYTF	TGTGCCAGCAGTCCTCCCCAGGGAGACTATGGCTACACCTTC
TRBV11-2	once	14	TRBJ2-7	-	CTSSPPSGANEQYF	TGTACCAGCAGCCCCCCTTCAGGGGCTAACGAGCAGTATTTC
TRBV11-3	-	15	TRBJ2-7	TRBD1	CASNLRTGGSLEQYF	TGCGCCAGCAACTTAAGGACAGGGGGCTCCCTCGAGCAGTACTTC
TRBV29-1	many	12	TRBJ1-1	-	CSVEEGVTEAFF	TGCAGCGTTGAAGAGGGGGTGACTGAAGCTTTCTTT
TRBV11-2	-	13	TRBJ1-6	-	CASSVVKNSPLQF	TGTGCCAGCAGCGTTGTAAAGAATTCACCCCTCCAGTTT
TRBV6-4	few	15	TRBJ2-3	TRBD2	CASSRLAGGSDTQYF	TGTGCCAGCAGCCGACTAGCGGGAGGTTCAGATACGCAGTATTTT
TRBV11-2	once	11	TRBJ2-7	-	CASSLQYKHYF	TGTGCCAGCAGTCTCCAATACAAGCACTACTTC
TRBV11-2	-	14	TRBJ1-2	-	CASSCSHANYGYTF	TGTGCCAGTAGCTGTTCACATGCTAACTATGGCTACACCTTC
TRBV10-1	many	15	TRBJ1-1	TRBD1	CASSESRTGGDEAFF	TGCGCCAGCAGTGAGTCGAGAACAGGGGGGGATGAAGCTTTCTTT
TRBV11-2	-	13	TRBJ2-1	-	CAGSPDAYDEQFF	TGTGCCGGCAGCCCCGACGCCTACGATGAGCAGTTCTTC
TRBV6-5	-	16	TRBJ1-4	-	CACSYSYSRADLRLFF	TGTGCCTGCAGTTACTCGTATTCCAGGGCGGATCTTCGACTGTTTTTT
TRBV12-3/TRBV12-4	-	13	TRBJ2-2	-	CASSLAVGWELFF	TGTGCCAGCAGTTTAGCGGTGGGCTGGGAGCTGTTTTTT
TRBV28	-	17	TRBJ1-1	-	CASSFRETRPMNTEAFF	TGTGCCAGCAGTTTTAGGGAAACACGACCCATGAACACTGAAGCTTTCTTT
TRBV6-1	many	16	TRBJ2-1	TRBD1	CASIPWSDRGRNEQFF	TGTGCCAGCATTCCTTGGTCCGACAGGGGGAGGAATGAGCAGTTCTTC
TRBV5-4	-	16	TRBJ2-1	-	CASNKPSASSYNEQFF	TGTGCCAGCAACAAGCCTAGCGCCAGTTCCTACAATGAGCAGTTCTTC
TRBV28	many	14	TRBJ2-7	-	CASSFLSRAYEQYF	TGTGCCAGCAGTTTTCTGAGCCGAGCCTACGAGCAGTACTTC
TRBV11-3	-	15	TRBJ2-1	TRBD2	CVSSLGTSGKPEQSF	TGTGTCAGCAGCTTAGGAACTAGCGGGAAGCCTGAGCAGTCCTTC
TRBV5-1	-	17	TRBJ2-6	-	CASSFQDRVAGANVLTF	TGCGCCAGCAGCTTTCAGGATAGGGTGGCTGGGGCCAACGTCCTGACTTTC
TRBV29-1	many	15	TRBJ2-2	TRBD2	CSVGLAGRSTGELFF	TGCAGCGTTGGTTTAGCGGGAAGGAGCACCGGGGAGCTGTTTTTT
TRBV6-1	-	11	TRBJ1-2	-	CASRANYDYIF	TGTGCCAGCAGAGCCAACTATGACTACATCTTC
TRBV5-6	many	14	TRBJ2-7	-	CASSALRQVHEQYF	TGTGCCAGCAGCGCCCTCCGACAGGTCCACGAGCAGTACTTC
TRBV29-1	-	13	TRBJ1-4	-	CSVAGTPSEKPFF	TGCAGCGTTGCCGGGACCCCGAGTGAAAAACCGTTTTTT
TRBV11-2	-	13	TRBJ2-1	-	CTSSSYGGNEQLF	TGTACCAGCAGCTCCTATGGGGGCAATGAGCAGTTGTTC
TRBV11-2	-	11	TRBJ2-1	-	CASTFDNEQFF	TGTGCCAGTACCTTCGACAATGAGCAGTTCTTC
TRBV5-1	-	17	TRBJ2-7	TRBD2	CASSSGTSGGVVYGQYF	TGCGCCAGCAGCAGCGGGACTAGCGGGGGGGTAGTCTACGGGCAGTACTTC
TRBV6-5	few	20	TRBJ1-6	-	CASSCSSGTLGHSYNSPLHF	TGTGCCAGCAGTTGCTCATCGGGAACCCTCGGTCACTCCTATAATTCACCCCTCCACTTT
TRBV7-9	-	13	TRBJ1-6	-	CTSSGTRDSPLHF	TGTACCAGCAGCGGGACTAGGGATTCACCCCTCCACTTT
TRBV11-1	-	13	TRBJ1-5	-	CDSSLEGGGPQHF	TGTGACAGCAGCTTAGAGGGGGGGGGACCCCAGCATTTT
TRBV11-2	once	14	TRBJ2-7	-	CASSLVGLDYEQHF	TGTGCCAGCAGCTTAGTTGGGCTTGACTATGAGCAGCACTTC
TRBV5-1	-	16	TRBJ1-2	TRBD1	CVSSPGTGVVDYGYTF	TGCGTCAGCAGCCCTGGGACAGGGGTGGTCGACTATGGCTACACCTTC
TRBV5-4	many	15	TRBJ1-2	TRBD1	CASSKGGQGTYGYTF	TGTGCCAGCAGTAAGGGAGGACAGGGCACCTATGGCTACACCTTC
TRBV29-1	-	13	TRBJ2-2	-	CSSRSGETGELFF	TGCAGCTCTCGGTCAGGGGAGACCGGGGAACTGTTTTTT
TRBV30	many	13	TRBJ2-3	-	CAWILPHTDTQYF	TGTGCCTGGATCCTCCCTCACACAGATACGCAGTATTTT
TRBV28	many	14	TRBJ1-2	TRBD1	CASSGGTGWYGYTF	TGTGCCAGCAGTGGGGGGACAGGGTGGTATGGCTACACCTTC